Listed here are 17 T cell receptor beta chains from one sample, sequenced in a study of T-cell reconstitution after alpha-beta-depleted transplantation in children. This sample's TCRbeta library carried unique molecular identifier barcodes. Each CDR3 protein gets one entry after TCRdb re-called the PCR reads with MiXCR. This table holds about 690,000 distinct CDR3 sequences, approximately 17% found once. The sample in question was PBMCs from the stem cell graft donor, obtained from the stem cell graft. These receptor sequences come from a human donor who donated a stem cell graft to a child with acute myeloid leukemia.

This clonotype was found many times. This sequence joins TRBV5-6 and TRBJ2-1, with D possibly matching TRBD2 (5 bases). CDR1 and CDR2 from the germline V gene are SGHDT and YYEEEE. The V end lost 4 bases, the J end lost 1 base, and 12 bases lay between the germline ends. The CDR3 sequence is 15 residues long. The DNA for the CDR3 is TGTGCCAGCAGCGCAATCCGGGGTTCCTACAATGAGCAGTTCTTC. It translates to CASSAIRGSYNEQFF.

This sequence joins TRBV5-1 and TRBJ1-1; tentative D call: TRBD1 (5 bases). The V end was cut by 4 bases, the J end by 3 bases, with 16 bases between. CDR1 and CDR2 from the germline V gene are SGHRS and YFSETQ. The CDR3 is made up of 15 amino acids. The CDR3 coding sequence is TGCGCCAGCAGCGGGGCCCGGGGCAGCTACACTGAAGCTTTCTTT. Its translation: CASSGARGSYTEAFF.

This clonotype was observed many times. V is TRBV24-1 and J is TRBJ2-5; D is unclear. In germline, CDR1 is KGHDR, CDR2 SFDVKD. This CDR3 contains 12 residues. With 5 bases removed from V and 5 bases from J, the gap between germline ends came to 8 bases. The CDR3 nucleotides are TGTGCCACCAGTGCCTCCCGGGAGACCCAGTACTTC. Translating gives CATSASRETQYF.

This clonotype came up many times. The CDR3 DNA reads as TGCAGTGCTAGATCAGCGTCCGGGGAGCTGTTTTTT. It specifies CSARSASGELFF. The chain combines TRBV20-1 with TRBJ2-2; D call uncertain. There are 12 residues in the CDR3. In germline, CDR1 is DFQATT, CDR2 SNEGSKA (reference sequence). Trimming removed 2 bases from V and 6 bases from J, with 7 bases in between.

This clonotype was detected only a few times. CDR3 residues: CASSPDSSGRTQYF. The CDR3 DNA follows: TGTGCCAGCAGCCCCGACTCGTCGGGTCGGACCCAGTACTTC. The J gene is TRBJ2-5, the V gene TRBV7-9; D not resolved. The V gene lost 5 bases and the J gene lost 7 bases, with 17 bases spanning the gap. The germline gives CDR1 SEHNR, CDR2 FQNEAQ (reference sequence). This CDR3 region has 14 residues.

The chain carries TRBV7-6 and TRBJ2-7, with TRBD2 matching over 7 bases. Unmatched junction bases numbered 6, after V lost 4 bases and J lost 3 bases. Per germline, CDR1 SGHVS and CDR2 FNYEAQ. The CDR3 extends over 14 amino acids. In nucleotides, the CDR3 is TGTGCCAGCAGCTGGGGGGGTACTAACTACGAGCAGTACGTC. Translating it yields CASSWGGTNYEQYV.

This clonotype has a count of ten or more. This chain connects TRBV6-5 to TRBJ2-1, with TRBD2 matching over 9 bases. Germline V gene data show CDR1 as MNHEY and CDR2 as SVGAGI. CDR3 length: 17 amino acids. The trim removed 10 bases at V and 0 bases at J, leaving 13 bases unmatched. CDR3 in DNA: TGTGCCACCGAGCGGGGGGAACGCTTAAGCTCCTACAATGAGCAGTTCTTC. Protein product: CATERGERLSSYNEQFF.

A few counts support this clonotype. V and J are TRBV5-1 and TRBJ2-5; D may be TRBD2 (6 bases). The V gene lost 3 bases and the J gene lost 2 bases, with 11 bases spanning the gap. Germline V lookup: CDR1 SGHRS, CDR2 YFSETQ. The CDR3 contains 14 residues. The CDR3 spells CASSSGTLQETQYF. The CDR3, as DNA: TGCGCCAGCAGCTCCGGGACTCTACAAGAGACCCAGTACTTC.

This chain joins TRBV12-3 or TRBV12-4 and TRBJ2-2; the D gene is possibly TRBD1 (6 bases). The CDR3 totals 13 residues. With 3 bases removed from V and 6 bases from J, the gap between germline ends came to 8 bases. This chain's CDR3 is CASSFQGPGELFF. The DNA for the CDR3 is TGTGCCAGCAGTTTCCAGGGGCCCGGGGAGCTGTTTTTT.

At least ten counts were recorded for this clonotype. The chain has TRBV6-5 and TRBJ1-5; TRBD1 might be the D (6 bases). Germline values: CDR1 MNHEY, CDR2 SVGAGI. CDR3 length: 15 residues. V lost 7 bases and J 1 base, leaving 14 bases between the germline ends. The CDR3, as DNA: TGTGCCAGCAAAACAGGGTTTTGGAGCAATCAGCCCCAGCATTTT. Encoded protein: CASKTGFWSNQPQHF.

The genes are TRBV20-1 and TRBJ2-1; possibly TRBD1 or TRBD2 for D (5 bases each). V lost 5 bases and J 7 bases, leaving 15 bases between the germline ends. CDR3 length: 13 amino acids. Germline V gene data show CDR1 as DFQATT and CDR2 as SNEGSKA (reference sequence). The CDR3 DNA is TGCAGTGCTCCCCGGGGCCCGGGGAATGAGCAGTTCTTC. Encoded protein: CSAPRGPGNEQFF.

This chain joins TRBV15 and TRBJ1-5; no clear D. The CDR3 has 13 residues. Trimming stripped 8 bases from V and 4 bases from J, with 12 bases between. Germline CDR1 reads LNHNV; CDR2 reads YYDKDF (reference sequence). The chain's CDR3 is CATDISGNQPQHF. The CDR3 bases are TGTGCCACCGACATCTCGGGAAATCAGCCCCAGCATTTT.

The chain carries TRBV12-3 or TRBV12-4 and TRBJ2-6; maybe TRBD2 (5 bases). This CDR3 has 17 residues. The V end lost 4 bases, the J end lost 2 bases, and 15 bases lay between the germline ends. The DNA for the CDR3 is TGTGCCAGCAGTTCCGGCACCTTCGGGGCTGGGGCCAACGTCCTGACTTTC. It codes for CASSSGTFGAGANVLTF.

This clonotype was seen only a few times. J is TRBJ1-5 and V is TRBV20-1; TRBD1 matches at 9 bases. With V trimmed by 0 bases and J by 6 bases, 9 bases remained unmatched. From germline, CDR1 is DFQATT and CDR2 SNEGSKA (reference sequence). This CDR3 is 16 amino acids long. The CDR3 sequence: CSARDPRQGGLQPQHF. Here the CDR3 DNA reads TGCAGTGCTAGAGACCCCCGACAGGGGGGACTTCAGCCCCAGCATTTT.

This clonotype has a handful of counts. The CDR3 is CASSQGWGQTGNTIYF. In nucleotides, the CDR3 is TGTGCCAGCAGCCAAGGTTGGGGGCAAACTGGAAACACCATATATTTT. This chain connects TRBV3-1 to TRBJ1-3; possible D gene TRBD1, 6 bases. V shed 1 base and J shed 2 bases, with 12 bases lying between them. The CDR3 has 16 amino acids. Germline V gene sequence: CDR1 LGHDT, CDR2 YNNKEL (reference sequence).

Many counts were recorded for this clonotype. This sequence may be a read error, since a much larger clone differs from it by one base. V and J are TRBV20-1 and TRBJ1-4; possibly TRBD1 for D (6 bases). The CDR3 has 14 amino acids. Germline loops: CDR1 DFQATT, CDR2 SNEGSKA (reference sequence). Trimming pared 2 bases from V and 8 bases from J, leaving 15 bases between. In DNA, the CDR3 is TGCAGTGCTAGAAAGGGGGGGGTAAGCGAAAAACTGTTTTTT. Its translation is CSARKGGVSEKLFF.

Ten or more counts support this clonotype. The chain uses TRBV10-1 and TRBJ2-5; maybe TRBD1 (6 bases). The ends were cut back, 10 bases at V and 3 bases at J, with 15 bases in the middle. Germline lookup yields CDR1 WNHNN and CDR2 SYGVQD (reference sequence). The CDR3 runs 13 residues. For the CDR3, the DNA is TGCGCCACTCAACGACAGGTGAAAGAGACCCAGTACTTC. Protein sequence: CATQRQVKETQYF.